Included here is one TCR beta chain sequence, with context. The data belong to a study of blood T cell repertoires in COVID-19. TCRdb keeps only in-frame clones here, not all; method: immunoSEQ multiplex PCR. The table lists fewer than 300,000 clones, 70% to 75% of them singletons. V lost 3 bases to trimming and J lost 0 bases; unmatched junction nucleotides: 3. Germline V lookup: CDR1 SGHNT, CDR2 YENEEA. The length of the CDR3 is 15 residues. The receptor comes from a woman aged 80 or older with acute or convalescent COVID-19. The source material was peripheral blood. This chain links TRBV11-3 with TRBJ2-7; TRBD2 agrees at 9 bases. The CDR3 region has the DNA TGTGCCAGCAGCTTGACTAGCGGAACCTCCTACGAGCAGTACTTC. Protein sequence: CASSLTSGTSYEQYF. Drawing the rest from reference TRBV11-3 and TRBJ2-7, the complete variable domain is EAGVVQSPRYKIIEKKQPVAFWCNPISGHNTLYWYLQNLGQGPELLIRYENEEAVDDSQLPKDRFSAERLKGVDSTLKIQPAELGDSAVYLCASSLTSGTSYEQYFGPGTRLTVT.